This T cell receptor (beta chain) was recovered during a study of cytomegalovirus exposure and HLA in healthy donors. General study results and limits: It was approximately 170 TCR beta chains that were listed as cytomegalovirus-associated. The tendency of first-cohort TCR clusters to co-occur in the 90 to 150 validation repertoires was the finding of a later analysis. A few of the chains that were CMV-associated were confirmed in vitro to be specific for CMV antigens.

CDR1 and CDR2 (germline): SGDLS, YYNGEE. Trimming removed 3 bases from V and 5 bases from J, with 14 bases in between. The CDR3 has 15 residues. Separate from the 666-subject first cohort, the roughly 130-subject validation cohort was the one that the donors belonged to. A note on this clone: Its cognate antigen is unknown.

The method was immunoSEQ multiplex PCR; TCRdb's version includes in-frame clones alone and lacks a portion of them. Among approximately 58,000 clones listed, approximately 95% were seen once. V is TRBV9 and J is TRBJ1-4; D uncertain. The sample comprised PBMCs. This clonotype was obtained from a woman under 30 in good health and CMV-seropositive. This chain's CDR3 is CASSGRTSGNEKLFF. The CDR3 DNA follows: TGTGCCAGCAGCGGACGGACGTCGGGGAATGAAAAACTGTTTTTT.